The 16 T cell receptor beta chains reported below all come from one sample, sequenced in a study of OX40 agonist ivuxolimab in advanced cancers. Sequencing used immunoSEQ multiplex PCR; TCRdb keeps in-frame clones, though not all of them. The data show about 13,000 clones, roughly 80% seen once. Material: CD4+ or CD8+ T cells sorted from blood, obtained in a trial of the OX40 agonist ivuxolimab. These receptors were collected from an adult with an advanced solid tumor such as melanoma, head and neck, liver or kidney cancer.

The chain has TRBV7-9 and TRBJ1-2, with D tentatively TRBD1 (6 bases). V was pared by 5 bases and J by 2 bases, with 15 bases between. Germline CDR1 and CDR2: SEHNR and FQNEAQ (reference sequence). There are 15 residues in the CDR3. The chain's CDR3 is CASSRNGQLNYGYTF. The CDR3 bases are TGTGCCAGCAGCAGAAATGGACAGTTAAACTATGGCTACACCTTC. Combining the CDR3 with reference TRBV7-9 and TRBJ1-2 gives the whole variable domain DTGVSQNPRHKITKRGQNVTFRCDPISEHNRLYWYRQTLGQGPEFLTYFQNEAQLEKSRLLSDRFSAERPKGSFSTLEIQRTEQGDSAMYLCASSRNGQLNYGYTFGSGTRLTVV.

There are a few counts of this clone. This chain joins TRBV6-5 and TRBJ1-2, with 10 positions matching TRBD1. Trimming at V came to 4 bases and at J to 4 bases, leaving 9 bases not matched to a gene. The CDR3 has 16 amino acids. Germline-derived CDR1 and CDR2 are MNHEY and SVGAGI. CDR3 region: CASSSRGTGAPYGYTF. The CDR3 bases are TGTGCCAGCAGTTCGCGGGGGACAGGGGCTCCCTATGGCTACACCTTC.

The rearrangement links TRBV12-5 to TRBJ2-1; 11 bases align to TRBD2. The V and J ends lost 1 base and 10 bases, in that order; junction bases with no gene match: 9. There are 16 residues in the CDR3. CDR1 and CDR2 from the germline V gene are LGHNT and FRNRAP. For the CDR3, the DNA is TGTGCTAGTGGTTTGGATATGACTAGCGGGAAGGCGGAGCAGTTCTTC. Amino acids: CASGLDMTSGKAEQFF. Full variable domain (outside the CDR3, taken from reference TRBV12-5 and TRBJ2-1): DARVTQTPRHKVTEMGQEVTMRCQPILGHNTVFWYRQTMMQGLELLAYFRNRAPLDDSGMPKDRFSAEMPDATLATLKIQPSEPRDSAVYFCASGLDMTSGKAEQFFGPGTRLTVL.

The V gene is TRBV5-8, the J gene TRBJ2-1, with 7 bases that match TRBD2. CDR3 size: 16 residues. The germline gives CDR1 SGHTS, CDR2 YDEGEE. V was pared by 3 bases and J by 4 bases, with 10 bases of the junction left unmatched. The CDR3, as DNA: TGTGCCAGCAGCTCCATAACTAGCGCGGTGTACAATGAGCAGTTCTTC. This encodes CASSSITSAVYNEQFF.

This chain uses TRBV29-1 with TRBJ2-7; 12 nucleotides match TRBD2. This CDR3 is 12 amino acids long. From germline, CDR1 is SQVTM and CDR2 ANQGSEA. V shed 6 bases, J shed 10 bases, and the junction held 7 bases outside the gene matches. CDR3 nucleotide sequence: TGCAGCGTCAGACTAGCGGGAGAGGTACAGTACTTC. It specifies CSVRLAGEVQYF.

The V call is TRBV7-9, the J call TRBJ1-1, with a possible D match to TRBD1 (5 bases). The CDR3 length is 14 residues. Germline V lookup: CDR1 SEHNR, CDR2 FQNEAQ (reference sequence). Deletions cut 5 bases from V and 0 bases from J, with 10 bases between. The CDR3 loop is CASSLLTVNTEAFF. The CDR3 nucleotides are TGTGCCAGCAGCCTACTGACAGTGAACACTGAAGCTTTCTTT.

This chain uses TRBV6-4 with TRBJ2-3, with 7 bases fitting TRBD2. J lost 3 bases, V lost 2 bases, and 5 bases had no gene match. This CDR3 region has 15 residues. Germline lookup yields CDR1 MRHNA and CDR2 SNTAGT. CDR3 coding DNA: TGTGCCAGCAGTGACCAAGCGGGATCGACAGATACGCAGTATTTT. Translated: CASSDQAGSTDTQYF.

This clone was counted once. V usage is TRBV11-3 and J usage is TRBJ1-3, with D possibly TRBD1 on 6 matching bases. The V gene's germline CDR1 is SGHNT and CDR2 YENEEA. This CDR3 has 17 amino acids. V shed 4 bases and J shed 1 base, with 17 bases lying between them. In nucleotides, the CDR3 is TGTGCCAGCAGCTCTATGAGGGGGGGCGCTTCTGGAAACACCATATATTTT. This gives the protein CASSSMRGGASGNTIYF. Full variable domain (outside the CDR3, taken from reference TRBV11-3 and TRBJ1-3): EAGVVQSPRYKIIEKKQPVAFWCNPISGHNTLYWYLQNLGQGPELLIRYENEEAVDDSQLPKDRFSAERLKGVDSTLKIQPAELGDSAVYLCASSSMRGGASGNTIYFGEGSWLTVV.

This chain links TRBV13 with TRBJ2-5; unclear D gene. V lost 5 bases and J 5 bases, leaving 9 bases between the germline ends. Per the germline V gene, CDR1 is PRHDT and CDR2 is FYEKMQ (reference sequence). The CDR3 is 12 amino acids. CDR3 protein: CASSHDVETQYF. DNA for the CDR3: TGTGCCAGCAGCCATGACGTCGAGACCCAGTACTTC.

V and J are TRBV6-5 and TRBJ2-1, with 10 bases identical to TRBD2. CDR3 length equals 16 residues. Germline CDR1 and CDR2: MNHEY and SVGAGI. J was trimmed by 8 bases and V by 2 bases; bases with no gene match: 9. CDR3 sequence reads: CASSYTLAGDRHEQFF. CDR3 DNA: TGTGCCAGCAGTTACACTCTAGCGGGAGATCGGCATGAGCAGTTCTTC.

The chain has TRBV7-8 and TRBJ2-7; D perhaps matches TRBD2 (5 bases). The ends were cut back, 5 bases at V and 5 bases at J, with 16 bases in the middle. CDR3 length equals 14 residues. Germline V lookup: CDR1 SGHVS, CDR2 FQNEAQ. This CDR3 reads CASSPYLEGDEQYF. CDR3 DNA sequence: TGTGCCAGCAGCCCCTACCTCGAGGGCGACGAGCAGTACTTC.

The chain couples TRBV28 to TRBJ2-7, with D possibly being TRBD1 or TRBD2 (6 bases each). CDR1 and CDR2 (germline): MDHEN, SYDVKM. Trimming removed 4 bases from V and 9 bases from J, with 19 bases in between. The CDR3 totals 14 residues. CDR3 sequence (DNA): TGTGCCAGCAGTTCAGGGGACTCCCCTACTCGGCAGTACTTC. Its translation is CASSSGDSPTRQYF.

The rearrangement links TRBV19 to TRBJ2-1, with D maybe TRBD2 (5 bases). CDR3 length: 14 residues. Deletions cut 3 bases from V and 0 bases from J, with 6 bases between. The V gene's germline CDR1 is LNHDA and CDR2 SQIVND (reference sequence). The CDR3 sequence is CASSIRDSYNEQFF. The CDR3 bases are TGTGCCAGTAGTATCCGGGACTCCTACAATGAGCAGTTCTTC.

CDR3 coding DNA: TGTGCCAGCAGCTTCCCGGGACAGGGGCCTGGAAACACCATATATTTT. Amino acids: CASSFPGQGPGNTIYF. The V gene is TRBV5-6, the J gene TRBJ1-3; the match to TRBD1 covers 10 bases. This CDR3 region has 16 residues. In germline, CDR1 is SGHDT, CDR2 YYEEEE. V was clipped by 2 bases and J by 2 bases; unmatched bases: 4.

This clone came up a few times. V gene TRBV4-1 combines with J gene TRBJ2-7; the D call may be TRBD1 or TRBD2 (5 bases each). Germline loops: CDR1 MGHRA, CDR2 YSYEKL. The CDR3 sequence is 14 residues long. Trimming removed 5 bases from V and 4 bases from J, with 15 bases in between. CDR3 sequence: CASSSTRGSYEQYF. The CDR3, as DNA: TGCGCCAGCAGCTCTACTCGGGGCTCTTACGAGCAGTACTTC.

In DNA, the CDR3 is TGTGCCAGCAGCTTAGGTCAATTCAGCGCCAGCGAGCAGTACTTC. It codes for CASSLGQFSASEQYF. V gene TRBV7-2 combines with J gene TRBJ2-7; D gene ambiguous. In germline, CDR1 is SGHTA, CDR2 FQGNSA. This CDR3 has 15 residues. Between the trimmed V and J ends, which lost 1 base and 6 bases, there was a span of 16 bases.